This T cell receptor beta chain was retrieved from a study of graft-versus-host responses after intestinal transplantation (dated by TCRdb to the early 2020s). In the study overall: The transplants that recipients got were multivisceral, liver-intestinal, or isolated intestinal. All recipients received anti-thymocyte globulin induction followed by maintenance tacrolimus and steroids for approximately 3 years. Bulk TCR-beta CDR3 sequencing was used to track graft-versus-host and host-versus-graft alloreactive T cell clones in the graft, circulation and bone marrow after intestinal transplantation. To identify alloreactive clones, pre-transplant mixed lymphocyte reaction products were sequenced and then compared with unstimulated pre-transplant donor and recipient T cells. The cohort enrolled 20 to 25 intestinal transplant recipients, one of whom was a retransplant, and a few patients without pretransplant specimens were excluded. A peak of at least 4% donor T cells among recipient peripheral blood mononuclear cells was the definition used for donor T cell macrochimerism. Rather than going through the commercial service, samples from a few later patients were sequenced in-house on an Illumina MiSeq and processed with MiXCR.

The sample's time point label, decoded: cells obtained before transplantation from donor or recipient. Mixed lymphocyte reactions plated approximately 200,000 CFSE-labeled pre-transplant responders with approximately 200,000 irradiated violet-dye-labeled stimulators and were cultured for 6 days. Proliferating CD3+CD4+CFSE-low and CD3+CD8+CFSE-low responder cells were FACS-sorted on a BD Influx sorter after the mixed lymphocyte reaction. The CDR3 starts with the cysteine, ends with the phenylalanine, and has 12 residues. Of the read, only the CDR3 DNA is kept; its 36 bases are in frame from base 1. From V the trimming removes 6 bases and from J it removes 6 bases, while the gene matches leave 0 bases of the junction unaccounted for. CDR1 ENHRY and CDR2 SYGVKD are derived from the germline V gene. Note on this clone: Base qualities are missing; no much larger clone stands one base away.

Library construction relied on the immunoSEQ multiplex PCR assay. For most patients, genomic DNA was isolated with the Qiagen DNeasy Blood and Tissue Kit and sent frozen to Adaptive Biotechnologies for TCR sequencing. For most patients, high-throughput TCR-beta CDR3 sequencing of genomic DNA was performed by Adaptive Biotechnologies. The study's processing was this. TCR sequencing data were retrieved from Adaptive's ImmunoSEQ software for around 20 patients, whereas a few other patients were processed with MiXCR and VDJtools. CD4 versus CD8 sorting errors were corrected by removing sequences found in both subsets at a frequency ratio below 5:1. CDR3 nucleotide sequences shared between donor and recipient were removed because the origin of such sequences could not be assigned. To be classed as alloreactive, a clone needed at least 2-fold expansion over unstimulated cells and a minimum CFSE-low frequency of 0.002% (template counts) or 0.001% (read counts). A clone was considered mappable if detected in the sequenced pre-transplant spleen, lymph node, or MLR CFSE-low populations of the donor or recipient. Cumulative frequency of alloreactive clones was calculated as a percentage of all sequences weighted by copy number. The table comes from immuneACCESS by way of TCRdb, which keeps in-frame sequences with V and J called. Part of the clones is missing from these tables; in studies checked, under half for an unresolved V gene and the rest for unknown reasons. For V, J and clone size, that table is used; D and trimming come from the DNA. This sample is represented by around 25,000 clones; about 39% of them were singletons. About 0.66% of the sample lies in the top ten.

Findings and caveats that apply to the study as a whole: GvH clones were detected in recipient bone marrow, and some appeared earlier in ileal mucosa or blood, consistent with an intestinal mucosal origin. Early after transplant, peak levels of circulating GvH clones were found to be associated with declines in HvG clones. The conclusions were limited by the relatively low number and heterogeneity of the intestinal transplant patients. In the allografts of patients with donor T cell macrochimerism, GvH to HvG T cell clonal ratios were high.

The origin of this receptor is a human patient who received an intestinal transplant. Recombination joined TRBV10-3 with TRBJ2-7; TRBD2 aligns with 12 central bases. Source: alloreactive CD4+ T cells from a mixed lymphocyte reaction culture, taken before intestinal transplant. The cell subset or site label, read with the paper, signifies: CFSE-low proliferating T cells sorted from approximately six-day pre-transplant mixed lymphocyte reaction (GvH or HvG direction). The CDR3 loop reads CAIRTSGSEQYF. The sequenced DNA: TGTGCCATCAGGACTAGCGGGAGCGAGCAGTACTTC.